This T cell receptor beta chain is from a study of blood T cell repertoires in COVID-19. At the level of the study: Donors in the United States, Italy and Spain gave samples during acute or convalescent COVID-19.

Assay: immunoSEQ multiplex PCR; the TCRdb copy retains only in-frame clones and omits some. The sample lists around 80,000 clones, around nine tenths occurring once. This TCR was sampled from an older man with active or convalescent COVID-19. Material: peripheral blood.

The CDR3 DNA reads TGTGCCAGCAGTGTAGAGGGGACAGGGGTTACCGGGGAGCTGTTTTTT. This translates into CASSVEGTGVTGELFF. The chain carries TRBV6-1 and TRBJ2-2; 10 bases are shared with TRBD1. The CDR3 spans 16 residues. Germline assignment: CDR1 MNHNS and CDR2 SASEGT. The junction had 7 bases not matched to a gene; V was cut back by 4 bases and J by 5 bases.